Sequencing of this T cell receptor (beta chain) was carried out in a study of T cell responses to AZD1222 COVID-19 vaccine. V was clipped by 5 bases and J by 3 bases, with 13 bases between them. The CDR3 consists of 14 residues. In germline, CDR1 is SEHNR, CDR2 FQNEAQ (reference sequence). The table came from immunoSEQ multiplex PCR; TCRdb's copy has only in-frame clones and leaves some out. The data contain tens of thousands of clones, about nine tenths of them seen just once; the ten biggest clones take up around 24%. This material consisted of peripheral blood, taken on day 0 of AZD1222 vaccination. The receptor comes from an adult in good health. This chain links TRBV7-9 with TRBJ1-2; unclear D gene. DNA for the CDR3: TGTGCCAGCAGCGTGAGTCAGGTGCACTATGGCTACACCTTC. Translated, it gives CASSVSQVHYGYTF. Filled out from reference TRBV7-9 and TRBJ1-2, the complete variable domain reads DTGVSQNPRHKITKRGQNVTFRCDPISEHNRLYWYRQTLGQGPEFLTYFQNEAQLEKSRLLSDRFSAERPKGSFSTLEIQRTEQGDSAMYLCASSVSQVHYGYTFGSGTRLTVV.